This T cell receptor (beta chain) was recorded in a study of blood T cell repertoires in COVID-19. The wider study: Samples representing acute and convalescent COVID-19 were sourced from the United States, Italy and Spain. PBMCs, B-cell-depleted T cells, or T cells were the source of the cDNA or gDNA that made up the material.

V was pared by 4 bases and J by 10 bases, with 2 bases of the junction left unmatched. The germline gives CDR1 MDHEN, CDR2 SYDVKM. The CDR3 covers 11 residues. In the authors' workflow: Reference gene primer amplification in the assay estimated nucleated cell counts. The table came from immunoSEQ multiplex PCR; TCRdb's copy has only in-frame clones and leaves some out. Clonal size and the V and J genes are those of that table, whereas D and trimming came from the DNA. The sample includes 150,000 to 200,000 clones, over 85% of them seen just once. J is TRBJ1-2 and V is TRBV28, with 8 bases fitting TRBD1. This sequence was found in a man aged 55-75 years with active or convalescent COVID-19. The specimen sequenced was peripheral blood. Here the CDR3 DNA reads TGTGCCAGCAGTTCACAGGGGGACTACACCTTC. The encoded protein is CASSSQGDYTF.